This TCR beta chain is from a study of T cell responses to AZD1222 COVID-19 vaccine. Overall study context: Both about-4-week and about-12-week second-dose recipients were combined.

General study points: Reportedly, close to half of spike-specific TCRs are directed against unmutated variant regions.

About this clone itself: The antigen is not known.

Sequencing used immunoSEQ multiplex PCR; TCRdb keeps in-frame clones, though not all of them. In the table there are approximately 180,000 clones, approximately 90% of which are singletons. Sequenced here: peripheral blood, sampled on day 0 of AZD1222 vaccination. This TCR came from an adult in good health.

The CDR3 loop is CASSLAGGASGTQYF. The CDR3 nucleotides are TGTGCCAGCAGCTTAGCCGGGGGGGCCTCCGGGACCCAGTACTTC. The genes are TRBV7-6 and TRBJ2-5; TRBD2 aligns across 8 bases. CDR3 length equals 15 residues. The J segment lost 7 bases and the V segment lost 0 bases, leaving 7 bases of the junction unmatched. Germline loops: CDR1 SGHVS, CDR2 FNYEAQ.